This entry features one T cell receptor beta chain sequence. The table lists this clone with a few counts. This clone's antigen is unknown. Qualities for individual bases were not recorded, and no much larger clone is one base off. Collaborating institutions collected whole blood in K2EDTA tubes following their own protocols. For TCRbeta analysis, collaborators shipped samples in one of three forms: frozen whole blood, isolated PBMCs, or DNA extracted from either of those sample types. The entry originates in a study of blood T cell repertoires in COVID-19 (dated by TCRdb to the early 2020s). General notes on the study: Collaborator samples came from the United States, Italy and Spain and covered acute and convalescent phases of COVID-19. The material from the prospective study consisted of cDNA or gDNA derived from T cells, B-cell-depleted T cells, or PBMCs. Subjects who had been exposed to COVID-19, were actively infected with it, or had recovered from it provided the deeply sampled blood TCRbeta repertoires that made up the dataset. A freely available public database, intended as a resource for researchers studying the immune response to SARS-CoV-2, is where the repertoires were released. The samples were drawn from the first 160 participants of the ongoing ImmuneRACE study and from roughly 1,300 subjects provided by 6 global collaborators. Nearly every sample came with metadata listing a de-identified subject ID, COVID-19 status, age in years and sex. Where available, HLA class I and class II types were taken from metadata supplied by the sample provider and were not determined by assay-based typing.

General study outcomes and caveats: The quantity of clinical and demographic metadata differed by source and by participant and was supplied without curation.

As encoded in the germline V gene (reference sequence), CDR1 is DFQATT while CDR2 is SNEGSKA. The CDR3 sequence holds 11 residues, the cysteine and phenylalanine included. Kept here is only the CDR3 DNA, which spans 33 bases and is read in frame from base 1. V sheds 7 bases and J sheds 5 bases, leaving 12 bases between their ends. TCRbeta CDR3 regions were amplified from genomic DNA using the immunoSEQ Assay, a bias-controlled multiplex PCR. Per the source publication's procedure: Nucleated cell counts per sample were estimated from amplification of reference gene primers within the assay. To quantify the absolute abundance of each unique TCRbeta CDR3 rearrangement, sequence reads were collapsed and filtered. Productive Simpson clonality was computed per sample as the square root of Simpson's diversity index over productive rearrangements. The clones in this table, taken by TCRdb from immuneACCESS, are in-frame only. Not every clone is retained; where verified, under half of the shortfall comes from an unresolved V gene, and the cause of the rest is unknown. V, J and clone size are those of that table, while D and trimming were read from the DNA. The sample has approximately 110,000 clones on record, 88% of them singletons. 0.88% of the sample is held by the ten biggest clonotypes.

The source is a woman aged 45-59 years with active or convalescent COVID-19. The specimen was peripheral blood. This chain joins TRBV20-1 to TRBJ2-7, with no reliable assignment of the D segment. The DNA sequence is TGCAGTGTTAGGAGCCTCGACGAGCAGTACTTC. Translated, this gives CSVRSLDEQYF.